Each of the 23 T cell receptor beta chains below was sequenced from the same sample in a study of cytomegalovirus exposure and HLA in healthy donors. It was with 60 Vbeta and 13 Jbeta primers that the PCR ran. Profiled with immunoSEQ multiplex PCR; TCRdb holds only in-frame clones, not every one. Of around 70,000 clones listed, around 74% are singletons. The sequencing input was PBMCs. The source is a human donor in good health.

This chain joins TRBV5-4 and TRBJ2-7; D is ambiguous. The germline gives CDR1 SGHNT, CDR2 YYREEE (reference sequence). CDR3 length equals 16 residues. The V and J ends lost 5 bases and 6 bases respectively, with 24 bases between them. Here the CDR3 reads CASRTMFQTLEVEQYF. In DNA, the CDR3 is TGTGCCAGCAGAACCATGTTCCAGACCCTAGAAGTCGAGCAGTACTTC.

This clone appeared a few times. The rearrangement links TRBV11-2 to TRBJ2-1, with D possibly TRBD2 on 7 matching bases. V was clipped by 4 bases and J by 8 bases, with 18 bases between them. The CDR3 length is 15 residues. CDR1 and CDR2 from the germline V gene are SGHAT and FQNNGV. The CDR3 spells CASSSGGRVLDEQFF. In DNA form, the CDR3 reads TGTGCCAGCAGCTCGGGGGGCAGGGTGTTGGATGAGCAGTTCTTC.

This clone was observed a few times. The chain links TRBV20-1 to TRBJ1-1, with D maybe TRBD1 (5 bases). The V end lost 6 bases, the J end lost 12 bases, and 17 bases lay between the germline ends. CDR1 and CDR2 (germline): DFQATT, SNEGSKA (reference sequence). The CDR3 spans 11 residues. CDR3 amino acids: CSAPNRGLPFF. CDR3 DNA: TGCAGTGCCCCCAACCGGGGGTTACCTTTCTTT.

As for this clone: The junction departs from germline at one end; a sequencing error may be responsible. The V call is TRBV30, the J call TRBJ1-2; 9 bases agree with TRBD1. Germline V gene sequence: CDR1 GTSNPN, CDR2 SVGIG (reference sequence). CDR3 length: 15 residues. The CDR3 here is CAWSAWDREFYGYPF. CDR3 nucleotide sequence: TGTGCCTGGAGTGCCTGGGACAGGGAGTTCTATGGCTACCCCTTC.

CDR3 amino acids: CAISESDRAGAFF. The CDR3 region has the DNA TGTGCCATCAGTGAGTCGGACAGGGCTGGGGCTTTCTTT. The chain has TRBV10-3 and TRBJ1-1; 8 bases line up with TRBD1. V shed 0 bases and J 11 bases; nucleotides not matched to a gene: 5. This CDR3 region has 13 residues. Germline values: CDR1 ENHRY, CDR2 SYGVKD.

The chain recombines TRBV30 with TRBJ2-7; 9 bases align to TRBD1. CDR3 length: 14 amino acids. Germline-derived CDR1 and CDR2 are GTSNPN and SVGIG (reference sequence). The J segment lost 2 bases and the V segment lost 1 base, leaving 3 bases of the junction unmatched. CDR3 in DNA: TGTGCCTGGAGTGGTGGACAGGGGACCTACGAGCAGTACTTC. Translation gives CAWSGGQGTYEQYF.

The J gene is TRBJ2-6, the V gene TRBV4-1; possible D gene TRBD2, 7 bases. Germline CDR1 is MGHRA and CDR2 is YSYEKL. Deletions cut 1 base from V and 6 bases from J, with 13 bases between. CDR3 length: 16 residues. The CDR3: CASSQGLGGQANVLTF. CDR3 bases: TGCGCCAGCAGCCAAGGTCTCGGGGGGCAGGCCAACGTCCTGACTTTC.

This chain links TRBV10-1 with TRBJ2-1; TRBD2 aligns across 7 bases. This CDR3 comprises 15 residues. The V segment lost 6 bases and the J segment 12 bases; nucleotides outside the gene matches: 17. The germline gives CDR1 WNHNN, CDR2 SYGVQD (reference sequence). CDR3 nucleotides: TGCGCCAGCAGAGATTCTAGCGGAGCCCGGAGAAGGCAGTTCTTC. Its translation: CASRDSSGARRRQFF.

This clone came up a few times. This chain connects TRBV27 to TRBJ1-5; D gene unclear. The germline CDR1 and CDR2 sequences are MNHEY and SMNVEV (reference sequence). Trimming shortened V by 0 bases and J by 3 bases, and 15 bases separated the two germline ends. The CDR3 has 17 amino acids. The CDR3 nucleotides are TGTGCCAGCAGTTTATCGCGGGCCAGCGGGGACAATCAGCCCCAGCATTTT. As protein: CASSLSRASGDNQPQHF.

This chain links TRBV6-5 with TRBJ1-2, with D possibly TRBD1 on 5 matching bases. V lost 0 bases, J lost 4 bases, and 9 bases lay in between. The CDR3 runs 14 residues. Germline V gene lookup returns CDR1 MNHEY and CDR2 SVGAGI. CDR3 amino acids: CASSYSRASYGYTF. The CDR3 DNA sequence: TGTGCCAGCAGTTACTCCAGGGCGAGCTATGGCTACACCTTC.

The table lists this clone with a count of one. The chain couples TRBV7-2 to TRBJ2-7; D is undetermined. Germline lookup yields CDR1 SGHTA and CDR2 FQGNSA. V was trimmed by 7 bases and J by 0 bases, leaving 13 bases between them. The CDR3 is 14 residues long. CDR3 DNA sequence: TGTGCCAGCATGGTCCTAGTCGCCTCCTACGAGCAGTACTTC. It translates to CASMVLVASYEQYF.

This clone was counted a few times. The chain uses TRBV6-1 and TRBJ1-1; 7 nucleotides match TRBD1. The CDR3 extends over 16 amino acids. The germline gives CDR1 MNHNS, CDR2 SASEGT. The J segment lost 0 bases and the V segment lost 4 bases, leaving 8 bases of the junction unmatched. CDR3 nucleotide sequence: TGTGCCAGCAGTGGACCGGGACAGTTAATGAACACTGAAGCTTTCTTT. It encodes CASSGPGQLMNTEAFF.

J is TRBJ2-1 and V is TRBV25-1; D may be TRBD1 (6 bases). This CDR3 is built from 13 residues. CDR1 is MGHDK, CDR2 SYGVNS, per germline. V was pared by 6 bases and J by 3 bases, with 9 bases between. In DNA form, the CDR3 reads TGTGCCAGCAGCCCGACAGGCTACAATGAGCAGTTCTTC. It specifies CASSPTGYNEQFF.

J is TRBJ2-7 and V is TRBV7-9; 8 nucleotides agree with TRBD1. The CDR3 totals 14 residues. V lost 4 bases to trimming and J lost 3 bases; unmatched junction nucleotides: 5. Looked up from germline, CDR1 is SEHNR and CDR2 is FQNEAQ (reference sequence). CDR3 nucleotide sequence: TGTGCCAGCAGCTCCCGACAGGGGCACTACGAGCAGTACTTC. Amino acid sequence: CASSSRQGHYEQYF.

The V gene is TRBV6-5, the J gene TRBJ2-5, with 7 bases aligning to TRBD2. Gene TRBJ2-7 matches the end of the DNA better, so the J call may be wrong. Looked up from germline, CDR1 is MNHEY and CDR2 is SVGAGI. The length of the CDR3 is 12 residues. CDR3 sequence (DNA): TGTGCCAGCAGTCCAGCGGGATACGAGCAGTACTTC. Its translation: CASSPAGYEQYF.

The genes are TRBV2 and TRBJ1-4; D is possibly TRBD1 (5 bases). Germline V gene sequence: CDR1 SNHLY, CDR2 FYNNEI. There are 12 residues in the CDR3. Trimming cost V 7 bases and J 8 bases, with 11 bases left between them. Written as DNA, the CDR3 is TGTGCCAGCAATCAGGGTGCGGAAAAACTGTTTTTT. It encodes CASNQGAEKLFF.

Regarding this clone: Distinct nucleotide sequences in the sample also encode this CDR3. V gene TRBV27 combines with J gene TRBJ2-1; 8 positions match TRBD2. CDR3 size: 13 residues. V dropped 2 bases and J dropped 7; count of bases not matched to a gene: 1. Germline assignment: CDR1 MNHEY and CDR2 SMNVEV (reference sequence). In DNA, the CDR3 is TGTGCCAGCAGTTTAGGACTAGCAAATGAGCAGTTCTTC. Protein product: CASSLGLANEQFF.

The gene calls are TRBV27 and TRBJ1-2; 7 nucleotides match TRBD1. From germline, CDR1 is MNHEY and CDR2 SMNVEV (reference sequence). The CDR3 has 13 amino acids. With 5 bases clipped from V and 6 bases from J, the junction kept 6 bases outside the gene matches. The CDR3 reads CASSHAQGDGYTF. The CDR3 DNA follows: TGTGCCAGCAGTCACGCCCAGGGGGATGGCTACACCTTC.

This chain connects TRBV7-8 to TRBJ2-5; tentatively, D is TRBD2 (6 bases). V dropped 3 bases and J dropped 2 bases, with 19 bases sitting between them. The CDR3 has 17 amino acids. Germline lookup yields CDR1 SGHVS and CDR2 FQNEAQ. The CDR3 coding sequence is TGTGCCAGCAGCTTGGGAGGTTACAGCTTGACTCAAGAGACCCAGTACTTC. Encoded protein: CASSLGGYSLTQETQYF.

This clone was seen only once. This chain uses TRBV29-1 with TRBJ1-1; no clear D gene. V lost 5 bases and J 1 base, leaving 11 bases between the germline ends. Germline CDR1 is SQVTM and CDR2 is ANQGSEA. CDR3 length: 13 residues. The CDR3 region has the DNA TGCAGCGTTCCCCAGGAAGAGAACACTGAAGCTTTCTTT. This translates into CSVPQEENTEAFF.

The chain recombines TRBV5-5 with TRBJ2-2, with 10 bases lining up with TRBD2. The CDR3 loop spans 16 amino acids. CDR1 is SGHKS, CDR2 YYEKEE, per germline (reference sequence). The junction had 1 base not matched to a gene; V was cut back by 2 bases and J by 0 bases. The CDR3 region has the DNA TGTGCCAGCAGCTTCCTAGCGGGAGCGAACACCGGGGAGCTGTTTTTT. It is translated as CASSFLAGANTGELFF.

This clone was found a few times. The chain employs TRBV5-1 and TRBJ2-1; D is unresolved. With 4 bases removed from V and 3 bases from J, the gap between germline ends came to 2 bases. Per the germline V gene, CDR1 is SGHRS and CDR2 is YFSETQ. The CDR3 runs to 11 residues. CDR3 sequence reads: CASSLYNEQFF. CDR3 in DNA: TGCGCCAGCAGCCTCTACAATGAGCAGTTCTTC.

The chain recombines TRBV5-1 with TRBJ2-1, with TRBD2 matching over 9 bases. V gave up 4 bases and J gave up 5 bases; unmatched junction bases: 7. CDR3 length equals 15 residues. CDR1 SGHRS and CDR2 YFSETQ come from the germline V gene. The CDR3 DNA sequence: TGCGCCAGCAGCAACGGGACTAGCCGGCACAATGAGCAGTTCTTC. It is translated as CASSNGTSRHNEQFF.